This T cell receptor beta chain was retrieved from a study of early T cells in non-severe SARS-CoV-2 infection. At the level of the study: Sequenced material consisted of bulk RNA (from unsorted whole blood), and chains were unpaired. Study results and caveats: VDJdb-based annotation leaned toward anti-spike CD8 responses and missed private and CD4 specificities.

The table lists this clonotype with a few counts. Its matching antigen is unknown. The protocol attached unique molecular identifiers to individual cDNA molecules. In TCRdb, the 5' RACE reads were re-called with MiXCR into one record per CDR3 protein. Of roughly 66,000 distinct CDR3 sequences in the sample, 9.1% were seen once. The sequencing input was whole blood. This TCR was sampled from an adult who was a healthcare worker with PCR-confirmed SARS-CoV-2 infection or an uninfected control (not recorded which).

In DNA, the CDR3 is TGTGCCACCTTGACTAGCCCGAACACCGGGGAGCTGTTTTTT. Protein sequence: CATLTSPNTGELFF. This chain links TRBV6-5 with TRBJ2-2; 7 bases are a match to TRBD2. The V gene's germline CDR1 is MNHEY and CDR2 SVGAGI. Trimming at V came to 10 bases and at J to 0 bases, leaving 5 bases not matched to a gene. CDR3 length equals 14 residues.